Listed here are 27 T cell receptor beta chains from one sample, sequenced in a study of T cells after yellow fever vaccination. Each CDR3 protein is one row after TCRdb ran MiXCR on the 5' RACE reads. The sample has around 120,000 distinct CDR3 sequences, approximately 7.1% seen once. This specimen consisted of CD4+ T cells sorted from PBMCs, obtained approximately 40 days after the first yellow fever vaccination. These receptor sequences come from a man between 18 and 35 years old who received the YFV17D yellow fever vaccine.

Many counts were recorded for this clonotype. This sequence joins TRBV6-5 and TRBJ2-1, with 10 bases matching TRBD2. The V segment lost 2 bases and the J segment 0 bases; nucleotides outside the gene matches: 10. Germline CDR1 and CDR2: MNHEY and SVGAGI. The CDR3 consists of 19 residues. Here the CDR3 reads CASSYETSGRYSSYNEQFF. CDR3 coding DNA: TGTGCCAGCAGTTACGAGACTAGCGGGCGATACAGCTCCTACAATGAGCAGTTCTTC.

This clonotype was observed many times. The chain is built from TRBV5-1 and TRBJ2-1, with D tentatively TRBD2 (5 bases). The CDR3 is made up of 16 amino acids. Trimming pared 4 bases from V and 8 bases from J, leaving 22 bases between. Per the germline V gene, CDR1 is SGHRS and CDR2 is YFSETQ. The CDR3 sequence: CASSPAGSSGFDEQFF. CDR3 DNA sequence: TGCGCCAGCAGCCCCGCGGGTAGCTCAGGTTTCGATGAGCAGTTCTTC.

This clonotype was counted ten times or more. The chain combines TRBV27 with TRBJ1-2; TRBD1 matches at 7 bases. V gave up 5 bases and J gave up 9 bases; unmatched junction bases: 9. The CDR3 has 13 residues. Germline loops: CDR1 MNHEY, CDR2 SMNVEV (reference sequence). The CDR3 DNA sequence: TGTGCCAGCAGTCCCGGACAGGAGAGGAGCTACACCTTC. Amino acid sequence: CASSPGQERSYTF.

This clonotype appeared a few times. V gene TRBV12-3 or TRBV12-4 combines with J gene TRBJ2-3, with TRBD2 identical over 7 bases. The CDR3 spans 19 residues. Trimming took 5 bases from V and 0 from J; bases not matched to a gene: 17. The CDR3 reads CASSLRRRGWSPSTDTQYF. The CDR3 nucleotides are TGTGCCAGCAGTCTCCGTAGGCGGGGGTGGTCCCCTAGCACAGATACGCAGTATTTT.

This clonotype was observed at least ten times. The V gene is TRBV7-2, the J gene TRBJ2-5, with 8 bases fitting TRBD2. V shed 1 base and J 6 bases; nucleotides not matched to a gene: 4. The germline CDR1 and CDR2 sequences are SGHTA and FQGNSA. The CDR3 spans 14 residues. The CDR3 region is CASSLDGGEKTQYF. The CDR3 DNA is TGTGCCAGCAGCTTAGACGGGGGGGAAAAGACCCAGTACTTC.

In its sample, this clonotype was seen many times. This chain connects TRBV6-2 or TRBV6-3 to TRBJ2-1; TRBD2 is a possible D gene (6 bases). V was shortened by 0 bases and J by 6 bases, with 15 bases between the two germline ends. CDR1 is MNHEY, CDR2 SVGEGT, per germline. This CDR3 region has 16 residues. The DNA of the CDR3 is TGTGCCAGCAGTTACTCGATTACGGACTACCTCAATGAGCAGTTCTTC. It specifies CASSYSITDYLNEQFF.

This clonotype showed up many times. An end of the junction differs from the germline gene, which may be a read error. The chain combines TRBV7-7 with TRBJ2-5; D perhaps matches TRBD1 (5 bases). The CDR3 contains 14 residues. Per germline, CDR1 SSHAT and CDR2 FNYEAQ (reference sequence). The CDR3 region has the DNA TGTGCTAGCAGCCCGCAGCAGGGACAAGAGACCCAGTACTTC. It encodes CASSPQQGQETQYF.

This clonotype was detected many times. The chain uses TRBV18 and TRBJ1-1; D possibly corresponds to TRBD1 (6 bases). The ends were cut back, 0 bases at V and 5 bases at J, with 7 bases in the middle. This CDR3 has 13 residues. Per germline, CDR1 KGHSH and CDR2 LQKENI. CDR3 amino acids: CASSPPGTTEAFF. The CDR3 DNA reads as TGTGCCAGCTCACCACCTGGGACAACTGAAGCTTTCTTT.

This clonotype was found a few times. This chain uses TRBV11-2 with TRBJ1-1; TRBD1 agrees at 9 bases. There are 13 residues in the CDR3. V lost 3 bases, J lost 10 bases, and 6 bases stayed unmatched. Germline CDR1 reads SGHAT; CDR2 reads FQNNGV. CDR3 amino acids: CASSFYRGRGAFF. The CDR3 DNA is TGTGCCAGCAGCTTTTACAGGGGGCGCGGAGCTTTCTTT.

This clonotype was seen ten or more times. The chain is built from TRBV7-2 and TRBJ2-1; D is ambiguous. In germline, CDR1 is SGHTA, CDR2 FQGNSA. Between the trimmed V and J ends, which lost 5 bases and 0 bases, there was a span of 11 bases. The CDR3 consists of 15 residues. In nucleotides, the CDR3 is TGTGCCAGCAGCAGAGCCGGAAGCTCCTACAATGAGCAGTTCTTC. This sequence encodes CASSRAGSSYNEQFF.

This clonotype was seen at least ten times. The chain uses TRBV10-1 and TRBJ2-1; 10 nucleotides line up with TRBD2. The CDR3 has 15 amino acids. V gave up 4 bases and J gave up 9 bases; unmatched junction bases: 9. Per germline, CDR1 WNHNN and CDR2 SYGVQD (reference sequence). DNA of the CDR3: TGCGCCAGCAGTGCCGCCGGGACTAGCGTAGGTGAGCAGTTCTTC. It is translated as CASSAAGTSVGEQFF.

This clonotype was detected ten times or more. The J gene is TRBJ2-5, the V gene TRBV4-1; D is possibly TRBD1 or TRBD2 (5 bases each). V was trimmed by 1 base and J by 4 bases, leaving 13 bases between them. There are 15 residues in the CDR3. CDR1 is MGHRA, CDR2 YSYEKL, per germline. In nucleotides, the CDR3 is TGCGCCAGCAGCCAAGGAAGACAGAGGGGAGAGACCCAGTACTTC. The encoded protein is CASSQGRQRGETQYF.

This chain uses TRBV9 with TRBJ2-1; D call uncertain. Trimming took off 4 bases at V and 7 bases at J, with 18 bases between the two ends. Germline lookup yields CDR1 SGDLS and CDR2 YYNGEE. This CDR3 comprises 15 residues. The CDR3 sequence is CASSPDRPTTNEQFF. The CDR3 nucleotides are TGTGCCAGCAGCCCCGACCGGCCCACAACTAATGAGCAGTTCTTC.

The table lists this clonotype with a few counts. The chain carries TRBV7-9 and TRBJ1-4; D unclear. The germline V gene encodes CDR1 SEHNR and CDR2 FQNEAQ (reference sequence). The germline V and J ends were trimmed by 1 base and 7 bases, with 10 bases remaining between them. CDR3 length: 14 amino acids. DNA of the CDR3: TGTGCCAGCAGCTTAGTCAGGTCCGGTGAAAAACTGTTTTTT. This codes for CASSLVRSGEKLFF.

As to this clonotype: Possible read error: a much larger clone is one base away. In DNA, the CDR3 is TGTGCCAGCAGTGCCGATTATAGCAATCAGCCCCAGCATTTT. Its protein is CASSADYSNQPQHF. This sequence joins TRBV2 and TRBJ1-5; D remains unclear. The CDR3 covers 14 residues. From germline, CDR1 is SNHLY and CDR2 FYNNEI. V lost 4 bases and J 0 bases, leaving 7 bases between the germline ends.

To note about this clonotype: With a much larger clone just one base away, this may be a read error. Here the CDR3 reads CSAQPDSYKQYF. DNA of the CDR3: TGCAGTGCGCAGCCGGACAGCTACAAGCAGTACTTC. V usage is TRBV20-1 and J usage is TRBJ2-7; a weak D match, TRBD1 (6 bases). CDR3 length: 12 amino acids. Germline assignment: CDR1 DFQATT and CDR2 SNEGSKA (reference sequence).

Concerning this clonotype: This may arise from a read error, as a much more abundant clone is one base away. The gene calls are TRBV9 and TRBJ1-5; D gene uncertain. The CDR3 covers 14 residues. The germline V gene has CDR1 SGDLS and CDR2 YYNGEE. DNA for the CDR3: TGTGTCAGCAGCGTTGGTTATAGCAATCAGCCCCAGCATTTT. It specifies CVSSVGYSNQPQHF.

This clonotype was counted between two and nine times. The chain is built from TRBV12-3 or TRBV12-4 and TRBJ2-2; D might be TRBD1 (6 bases). V lost 6 bases, J lost 1 base, and 12 bases lay in between. The CDR3 totals 15 residues. CDR3 sequence: CASSPTGMNTGELFF. The CDR3 nucleotides read TGTGCCAGCAGCCCAACAGGGATGAACACCGGGGAGCTGTTTTTT.

This clonotype was counted ten times or more. The chain carries TRBV7-2 and TRBJ1-2; TRBD1 is a possible D gene (6 bases). The length of the CDR3 is 14 residues. Trimming removed 5 bases at V and 5 bases at J, with 15 bases between. Germline lookup yields CDR1 SGHTA and CDR2 FQGNSA. As DNA, the CDR3 is TGTGCCAGCAGCCCCCGGGACAAGCCTTATGGCTACACCTTC. Its translation: CASSPRDKPYGYTF.

Many counts were recorded for this clonotype. As DNA, the CDR3 is TGCAGTGCCGAGGATCTAGCCAAAAACATTCAGTACTTC. Translated: CSAEDLAKNIQYF. The J gene is TRBJ2-4, the V gene TRBV20-1, with no clear D. The CDR3 loop spans 13 amino acids. Per the germline V gene, CDR1 is DFQATT and CDR2 is SNEGSKA (reference sequence). Trimming took off 6 bases at V and 0 bases at J, with 9 bases between the two ends.

This chain links TRBV12-3 or TRBV12-4 with TRBJ2-1; D could derive from TRBD1 or TRBD2 (5 bases each). V was pared by 3 bases and J by 4 bases, with 19 bases between. The CDR3 covers 17 residues. For the CDR3, the DNA is TGTGCCAGCAGTTTTCGGGGCTACGTCCTCAAGTACAATGAGCAGTTCTTC. Translated, it gives CASSFRGYVLKYNEQFF.

There are many counts of this clonotype. The chain combines TRBV11-2 with TRBJ2-7; 7 nucleotides match TRBD1. V was clipped by 4 bases and J by 7 bases; unmatched bases: 16. Germline assignment: CDR1 SGHAT and CDR2 FQNNGV. The CDR3 totals 16 residues. The chain's CDR3 is CASSSPGEGAMGEQYF. The CDR3 nucleotides read TGTGCCAGCAGCTCGCCGGGCGAGGGGGCGATGGGAGAGCAGTACTTC.

This clonotype was recorded at least ten times. The chain recombines TRBV28 with TRBJ2-2; maybe TRBD2 (7 bases). Trimming removed 2 bases from V and 1 base from J, with 11 bases in between. Per germline, CDR1 MDHEN and CDR2 SYDVKM. CDR3 length equals 16 residues. In DNA form, the CDR3 reads TGTGCCAGCAGTTTAGCGGGGGCATTGAACACCGGGGAGCTGTTTTTT. Encoded protein: CASSLAGALNTGELFF.

The table lists this clonotype with a few counts. The chain couples TRBV5-1 to TRBJ2-3; D uncertain. Germline V CDR1 and CDR2: SGHRS, YFSETQ. V dropped 2 bases and J dropped 4 bases, with 14 bases sitting between them. CDR3 length: 15 amino acids. The CDR3 loop is CASSFSKVSADTQYF. The CDR3 region has the DNA TGCGCCAGCAGCTTCTCAAAGGTCTCCGCAGATACGCAGTATTTT.

A note on this clonotype: This sequence may be a read error, since a much larger clone differs from it by one base. V is TRBV18 and J is TRBJ2-7; 11 nucleotides agree with TRBD2. CDR1 is KGHSH and CDR2 is LQKENI in the germline V gene. There are 16 residues in the CDR3. DNA for the CDR3: TGTGCCCGCTCAACCCAGACTAGCGGGGCGGCCTACGAGCAGTACTTC. Amino acid sequence: CARSTQTSGAAYEQYF.

Many counts were recorded for this clonotype. This sequence joins TRBV7-3 and TRBJ2-1; 7 positions match TRBD2. The junction had 8 bases not matched to a gene; V was cut back by 4 bases and J by 11 bases. Germline V gives CDR1 SGHTA, CDR2 FQGTGA. This CDR3 is 13 amino acids long. The DNA for the CDR3 is TGTGCCAGCAGCTCGCTCGGGGGAGGGAAGCAGTTCTTC. Its protein is CASSSLGGGKQFF.

This clonotype was recorded at least ten times. The rearrangement links TRBV29-1 to TRBJ2-7; 7 bases are a match to TRBD2. From germline, CDR1 is SQVTM and CDR2 ANQGSEA. Losses at the gene ends were 3 bases for V and 7 bases for J; bases not matched to a gene: 3. The CDR3 loop spans 11 amino acids. CDR3 sequence (DNA): TGCAGCGTTGAGGACGGGGGGGAGCAGTACTTC. Protein: CSVEDGGEQYF.